This TCR beta chain is drawn from a study of cytomegalovirus exposure and HLA in healthy donors. The PCR used 60 Vbeta and 13 Jbeta primers. The repertoire was sequenced with immunoSEQ multiplex PCR; TCRdb's copy has only in-frame clones and lacks some. The sample carries around 150,000 clones, roughly 80% recorded once. Study-wide results and caveats: Apparent HLA restriction characterized most CMV-associated TCR beta chains in a later analysis. The authors later linked a missense DCLRE1C variant to TCR beta V- and J-gene trimming.

The V and J ends lost 4 bases and 7 bases respectively, with 8 bases between them. CDR3 size: 12 residues. The germline CDR1 and CDR2 sequences are SNHLY and FYNNEI. With regard to this clone: Its antigen is unknown.

This clonotype was sampled from a female donor in good health and CMV-seronegative. The sample taken for sequencing was PBMCs. V is TRBV2 and J is TRBJ1-5, with D unresolved. DNA for the CDR3: TGTGCCAGCAGTGCGGAGATCCAGCCCCAGCATTTT. This sequence encodes CASSAEIQPQHF.